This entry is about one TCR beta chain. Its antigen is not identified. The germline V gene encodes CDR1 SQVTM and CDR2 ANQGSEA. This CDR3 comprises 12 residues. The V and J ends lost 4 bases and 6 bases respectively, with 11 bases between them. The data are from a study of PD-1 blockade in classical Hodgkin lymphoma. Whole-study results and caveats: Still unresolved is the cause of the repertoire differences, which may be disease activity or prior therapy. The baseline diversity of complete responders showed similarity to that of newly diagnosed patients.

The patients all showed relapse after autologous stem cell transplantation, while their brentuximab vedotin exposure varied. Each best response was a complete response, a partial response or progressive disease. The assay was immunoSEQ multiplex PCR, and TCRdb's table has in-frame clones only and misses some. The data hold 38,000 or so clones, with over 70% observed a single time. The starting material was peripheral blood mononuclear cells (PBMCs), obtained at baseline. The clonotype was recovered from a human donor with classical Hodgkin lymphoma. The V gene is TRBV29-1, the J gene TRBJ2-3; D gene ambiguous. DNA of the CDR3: TGCAGCGTTGGGGTGATGGGCGATACGCAGTATTTT. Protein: CSVGVMGDTQYF.